This T cell receptor beta chain is drawn from a study of blood T cell repertoires in COVID-19. Clones were sequenced by immunoSEQ multiplex PCR, and TCRdb holds only the in-frame ones, with some missing. This sample has tens of thousands of clones, with roughly 96% found just once. The trim removed 2 bases at V and 2 bases at J, leaving 10 bases unmatched. Germline V CDR1 and CDR2: MNHEY, SMNVEV (reference sequence). The CDR3 is 17 amino acids. The sequencing input was peripheral blood. The genes are TRBV27 and TRBJ2-7; 9 positions agree with TRBD2. The TCR sequence derives from a human donor with active COVID-19. The donor label of this sample is uncertain. The DNA of the CDR3 is TGTGCCAGCAGTTTAATGTTGGCTAGCGGGGTTACCTACGAGCAGTACTTC. Protein: CASSLMLASGVTYEQYF.